These 24 T cell receptor beta chains share one sample of origin, sequenced in a study of a mutant IDH1 vaccine in newly diagnosed glioma. The table came from immunoSEQ multiplex PCR; TCRdb's copy has only in-frame clones and leaves some out. The sample consists of tens of thousands of clones, around nine tenths of them appearing once. The time point here: week 47, end of study. It was 300 ug of mutant IDH1 20-mer peptide that made up each vaccine dose, given with topical imiquimod. Antigen specificity for these receptors is unknown. The sequences come from PBMCs, collected from a glioma patient whose treatment included an IDH1 peptide vaccine. These receptors were taken from a man between 35 and 55 years old with glioma.

The chain links TRBV4-1 to TRBJ2-1; D not resolved. Trimming left V 2 bases short and J 7 bases short, with 9 bases between. This CDR3 is built from 13 residues. Germline V gene lookup returns CDR1 MGHRA and CDR2 YSYEKL. DNA for the CDR3: TGCGCCAGCAGCCAACGCAGGTCGAATGAGCAGTTCTTC. Translation: CASSQRRSNEQFF.

This clone was recorded a few times. The J gene is TRBJ2-3, the V gene TRBV15; D uncertain. The V end lost 0 bases, the J end lost 3 bases, and 16 bases lay between the germline ends. There are 17 residues in the CDR3. CDR1 is LNHNV, CDR2 YYDKDF, per germline (reference sequence). As DNA, the CDR3 is TGTGCCACCAGCAGAGATCATGCTGCAGGAAGAACAGATACGCAGTATTTT. Encoded protein: CATSRDHAAGRTDTQYF.

A single count supports this clone. This chain uses TRBV6-1 with TRBJ1-6; 8 nucleotides agree with TRBD1. Germline lookup yields CDR1 MNHNS and CDR2 SASEGT. Losses at the gene ends were 6 bases for V and 7 bases for J; bases not matched to a gene: 5. CDR3 size: 14 residues. CDR3 DNA sequence: TGTGCCAGCAGCGACAGGGGAGAGAATTCACCCCTCCACTTT. It is translated as CASSDRGENSPLHF.

The V and J genes are TRBV4-2 and TRBJ1-5; TRBD1 matches 9 bases. The trim removed 2 bases at V and 2 bases at J, leaving 1 base unmatched. The germline CDR1 and CDR2 sequences are LGHNA and YNFKEQ. The CDR3 runs to 15 residues. The CDR3 DNA is TGTGCCAGCAGCCAACGGGACAGGGGCAATCAGCCCCAGCATTTT. This gives the protein CASSQRDRGNQPQHF.

The CDR3 nucleotides are TGTGCCAGCAGCAGGGGCCGGGAATATAGCAATCAGCCCCAGCATTTT. Translated: CASSRGREYSNQPQHF. This rearrangement joins TRBV28 to TRBJ1-5; the D gene is possibly TRBD1 (6 bases). The CDR3 runs to 16 residues. CDR1 MDHEN and CDR2 SYDVKM come from the germline V gene. V dropped 6 bases and J dropped 0 bases, with 15 bases sitting between them. Full variable domain (missing parts from reference TRBV28 and TRBJ1-5): DVKVTQSSRYLVKRTGEKVFLECVQDMDHENMFWYRQDPGLGLRLIYFSYDVKMKEKGDIPEGYSVSREKKERFSLILESASTNQTSMYLCASSRGREYSNQPQHFGDGTRLSIL.

CDR3 sequence (DNA): TGTGCCTGGAGCCAGGACAGGGCAACTAATGAAAAACTGTTTTTT. As protein: CAWSQDRATNEKLFF. The chain recombines TRBV30 with TRBJ1-4, with TRBD1 matching 8 bases. CDR3 length: 15 residues. V was clipped by 3 bases and J by 0 bases; unmatched bases: 3. Germline V lookup: CDR1 GTSNPN, CDR2 SVGIG (reference sequence).

The chain recombines TRBV18 with TRBJ2-1; TRBD1 is a possible D gene (7 bases). The CDR3 has 16 amino acids. V gave up 3 bases and J gave up 8 bases, with 20 bases separating them. Germline assignment: CDR1 KGHSH and CDR2 LQKENI. CDR3 nucleotide sequence: TGTGCCAGCTCACCTTCGGGGGACAGCGGACGGGATGAGCAGTTCTTC. Translating gives CASSPSGDSGRDEQFF.

J is TRBJ1-2 and V is TRBV28; D gene uncertain. Germline assignment: CDR1 MDHEN and CDR2 SYDVKM. This CDR3 is built from 13 residues. Trimming removed 4 bases from V and 4 bases from J, with 10 bases in between. DNA of the CDR3: TGTGCCAGCAGTTCCCCCACAAGCTATGGCTACACCTTC. Amino acids: CASSSPTSYGYTF.

The chain joins TRBV28 to TRBJ1-1; possibly TRBD1 for D (5 bases). The CDR3 is 13 residues long. V dropped 6 bases and J dropped 1 base, with 9 bases sitting between them. The germline CDR1 and CDR2 sequences are MDHEN and SYDVKM. The CDR3 sequence is CASRPQGNTEAFF. The DNA for the CDR3 is TGTGCCAGCAGGCCCCAGGGGAACACTGAAGCTTTCTTT.

This chain joins TRBV6-5 and TRBJ1-6, with a possible D match to TRBD1 (6 bases). The CDR3 is 16 amino acids. The germline V gene encodes CDR1 MNHEY and CDR2 SVGAGI. Trimming removed 0 bases at V and 7 bases at J, with 13 bases between. CDR3: CASSYSNRVGNSPLHF. In DNA, the CDR3 is TGTGCCAGCAGTTACTCGAACAGGGTCGGGAATTCACCCCTCCACTTT.

The chain joins TRBV19 to TRBJ1-2; 8 bases map to TRBD1. The CDR3 extends over 14 amino acids. Germline V gives CDR1 LNHDA, CDR2 SQIVND (reference sequence). V trimming: 4 bases; J trimming: 3 bases; junction bases outside the gene matches: 4. The CDR3 is CASSTQGDHYGYTF. The CDR3 nucleotides are TGTGCCAGTAGTACACAGGGGGATCACTATGGCTACACCTTC.

The gene calls are TRBV28 and TRBJ2-4; no reliable D call. The CDR3 runs 16 residues. The V gene's germline CDR1 is MDHEN and CDR2 SYDVKM. V dropped 10 bases and J dropped 0 bases, with 19 bases sitting between them. The CDR3 DNA is TGTGCCACCTTACCCGACACTATCTTAGCCAAAAACATTCAGTACTTC. Translation gives CATLPDTILAKNIQYF. Full variable domain (remainder filled in from reference TRBV28 and TRBJ2-4): DVKVTQSSRYLVKRTGEKVFLECVQDMDHENMFWYRQDPGLGLRLIYFSYDVKMKEKGDIPEGYSVSREKKERFSLILESASTNQTSMYLCATLPDTILAKNIQYFGAGTRLSVL.

The gene calls are TRBV5-6 and TRBJ1-1, with D maybe TRBD1 (5 bases). V was clipped by 0 bases and J by 2 bases, with 11 bases between them. The germline CDR1 and CDR2 sequences are SGHDT and YYEEEE. The CDR3 spans 15 residues. The CDR3 reads CASSLGRRTNTEAFF. The CDR3 bases are TGTGCCAGCAGCTTGGGGAGACGGACAAACACTGAAGCTTTCTTT.

The chain has TRBV19 and TRBJ1-2, with 7 nucleotides matching TRBD1. Trimming took 4 bases from V and 7 from J; bases not matched to a gene: 9. The germline CDR1 and CDR2 sequences are LNHDA and SQIVND (reference sequence). The CDR3 has 14 amino acids. The CDR3 loop is CASSTSTGSGGYTF. As DNA, the CDR3 is TGTGCCAGTAGTACCTCGACAGGGAGTGGTGGCTACACCTTC.

V and J are TRBV6-6 and TRBJ1-1, with no clear D. The CDR3 spans 13 residues. Trimming pared 3 bases from V and 10 bases from J, leaving 15 bases between. Looked up from germline, CDR1 is MNHNY and CDR2 is SVGAGI (reference sequence). For the CDR3, the DNA is TGTGCCAGCAGTTATTCGGGCCTCGAGGGAGCTTTCTTT. Its protein product is CASSYSGLEGAFF.

The sample holds one count of this clone. The chain is built from TRBV2 and TRBJ1-5; D is undetermined. The germline V and J ends were trimmed by 0 bases and 0 bases, with 6 bases remaining between them. The CDR3 contains 15 residues. Germline CDR1 is SNHLY and CDR2 is FYNNEI. The CDR3 spells CASSEAEYSNQPQHF. The CDR3 DNA reads as TGTGCCAGCAGTGAAGCCGAATATAGCAATCAGCCCCAGCATTTT.

The chain joins TRBV7-2 to TRBJ1-4; 11 nucleotides agree with TRBD1. Germline V CDR1 and CDR2: SGHTA, FQGNSA. The junction had 7 bases not matched to a gene; V was cut back by 3 bases and J by 1 base. The CDR3 has 18 amino acids. DNA of the CDR3: TGTGCCAGCAGCTTTGGACAGGGGGCGCAAAGAACTAATGAAAAACTGTTTTTT. Its protein product is CASSFGQGAQRTNEKLFF.

This rearrangement joins TRBV27 to TRBJ1-2; the match to TRBD1 covers 9 bases. Germline V lookup: CDR1 MNHEY, CDR2 SMNVEV (reference sequence). V gave up 2 bases and J gave up 8 bases; unmatched junction bases: 12. The CDR3 spans 16 residues. Here the CDR3 DNA reads TGTGCCAGCAGTTTAGGGGGGCGGGGGACAGGGAAGGGCTACACCTTC. It specifies CASSLGGRGTGKGYTF.

This sequence joins TRBV19 and TRBJ2-1; D not certain. Germline V CDR1 and CDR2: LNHDA, SQIVND (reference sequence). V shed 6 bases and J shed 3 bases, with 9 bases lying between them. This CDR3 comprises 13 residues. The CDR3 DNA reads as TGTGCCAGTAGCACATCGAGCTACAATGAGCAGTTCTTC. This sequence encodes CASSTSSYNEQFF.

The CDR3 loop is CASSLPGGGFGYTF. CDR3 in DNA: TGTGCCAGCAGCCTCCCAGGAGGGGGTTTTGGCTACACCTTC. This sequence joins TRBV7-2 and TRBJ1-2, with D possibly being TRBD1 (6 bases). The V gene lost 5 bases and the J gene lost 7 bases, with 17 bases spanning the gap. Germline lookup yields CDR1 SGHTA and CDR2 FQGNSA. The CDR3 has 14 residues.

This rearrangement joins TRBV11-2 to TRBJ2-1; D gene ambiguous. Germline V CDR1 and CDR2: SGHAT, FQNNGV. Trimming pared 0 bases from V and 3 bases from J, leaving 9 bases between. This CDR3 comprises 15 residues. The CDR3 DNA is TGTGCCAGCAGCTTAGAAGGGTGGCGCTACAATGAGCAGTTCTTC. This sequence encodes CASSLEGWRYNEQFF.

This chain connects TRBV7-9 to TRBJ1-1; no definite D call. Germline-derived CDR1 and CDR2 are SEHNR and FQNEAQ (reference sequence). This CDR3 is built from 12 residues. Trimming removed 1 base at V and 7 bases at J, with 7 bases between. CDR3 protein: CASSLGGDEAFF. In nucleotides, the CDR3 is TGTGCCAGCAGCTTAGGGGGAGATGAAGCTTTCTTT.

This clone has a single count. The chain uses TRBV4-2 and TRBJ2-3, with TRBD1 identical over 8 bases. CDR3 size: 15 residues. CDR1 is LGHNA, CDR2 YNFKEQ, per germline. The V segment lost 1 base and the J segment 3 bases; nucleotides outside the gene matches: 3. The CDR3 DNA reads TGTGCCAGCAGCCAAGCAGGGGGCAGGACAGATACGCAGTATTTT. Amino acid sequence: CASSQAGGRTDTQYF.

The V and J genes are TRBV7-2 and TRBJ2-2; D may be TRBD1 (5 bases). Trimming stripped 5 bases from V and 7 bases from J, with 11 bases between. Germline V lookup: CDR1 SGHTA, CDR2 FQGNSA. CDR3 length equals 13 residues. This CDR3 reads CASSGTGSGELFF. The CDR3 DNA is TGTGCCAGCAGCGGTACAGGCAGCGGGGAGCTGTTTTTT.